This T cell receptor beta chain was observed in a study of tumor-infiltrating lymphocytes in primary liver carcinoma (dated by TCRdb to about 2017). About the full investigation: Of the five patients (three men and two women, aged 30 to 69 years), four had hepatocellular carcinoma and one had combined HCC and intrahepatic cholangiocarcinoma. Repertoires from technical replicates were highly reproducible, with mean shared-clone rates about 0.86 and correlation coefficients above 0.95. A total of 35 or so specimens from 5 patients underwent TCRbeta repertoire sequencing, comprising 25 tumor regions, 5 adjacent noncancerous liver tissues and 5 peripheral blood samples. For each liver tumor, the study sampled five regions along with adjacent normal tissue and blood, and applied TCRbeta repertoire sequencing, expression microarrays and whole-exome sequencing. Roughly 3.5 to 7.13 million productive TCRbeta reads were obtained per sample, and no significant difference in read depth was found between tissue types. The tumors of the five patients were staged as T1-T3 N0M0, with maximum diameters ranging from roughly 4.2 to 11 cm.

Study-wide conclusions, independent of this receptor: Only the TCR beta chain was sequenced, which likely underestimates true repertoire diversity because unpaired alpha chains were not captured. Consistent with antigen-driven expansion, pairs of tumor regions showed higher repertoire overlap (mean about 35%) than either tumor-adjacent pairs (about 17%) or tumor-blood pairs (roughly 14%). With just a handful of patients in the study, the authors point out that the findings should be validated in a larger study. Because the samples were bulk and unsorted, CD4+ and CD8+ T cell repertoires could not be compared. Compared with blood, tumors had a significantly larger share of the repertoire taken up by the top 250 clones (p = 0.039).

TCRbeta-specific cDNA was reverse-transcribed from 500 ng total RNA using a constant-region primer and ProtoScript II reverse transcriptase. Construction of the TCRbeta libraries relied on three nested rounds of multiplex PCR, following a slightly modified ARM-PCR procedure. The first two PCR rounds used multiplex TRBV1-TRBV30 forward primers with a Cbeta reverse primer, each for about 10 cycles. Sample barcodes and Illumina adapters were added in a final 25-cycle PCR with Deep VentR polymerase. Amplicons of 200-500 bp were gel-purified with a QIAquick gel extraction kit before sequencing. An Illumina HiSeq 2500 was used to sequence the TCRbeta amplicons, generating 250-bp paired-end reads. The source study handled its data this way. Reads were quality-trimmed with Trimmomatic v0.33, and paired reads were merged with FLASH v1.2.11 to recover full CDR3 sequences. MiGEC v1.2.1b assigned V, D and J germline segments to the rearranged TCRbeta sequences. Clonotype statistics and Shannon-Wiener diversity indices were calculated with VDJtools v1.0.0. Except for diversity analysis, only the 250 most abundant clonotypes of each sample were used in subsequent analyses to reduce sampling bias. Through fastp at Q25 and MiXCR, TCRdb rebuilt clones from the public reads, retaining in-frame beta chains. Each CDR3 protein appears once, grouped with its most common genes and DNA. In this record, the V and J calls reflect TCRdb's handling and not the investigators' own analysis. This sample gives roughly 120,000 distinct CDR3 sequences in total; around 65% of them show up just once. The top ten clonotypes cover roughly 7.3% of the sample.

Without any cell sorting, total RNA and DNA were co-extracted from roughly 21-30 mg of bulk tissue using the AllPrep DNA/RNA mini kit. Four to six patients with histopathologically diagnosed primary liver carcinoma underwent surgical resection in China between November 2015 and 2016. Patients had chronic HBV infection and were treatment-naive at sampling. Fresh tumor and adjacent tissue pieces were bisected; one half was stored in RNAlater at -80°C, the other sent for histology. The CDR3 numbers 16 residues from cysteine through phenylalanine. Of all the DNA, just the CDR3 is kept, 48 bases in frame from base 1. Points on this clonotype: Its binding antigen is unknown. It has no much larger one-base neighbor in the sample; base qualities were not kept.

The rearranged segments are TRBV12-3 or TRBV12-4 and TRBJ2-1, with 7 junctional bases fitting TRBD2. The source is a woman in her sixties with primary liver carcinoma and hepatitis B virus infection. Sample: tumor-adjacent normal liver tissue. The nucleotide sequence reads as follows: TGTGTCAGTAGCCGTGCTAGCGGAAGCTCCTACAATGAGCAGTTCTTC. This is translated as CVSSRASGSSYNEQFF.